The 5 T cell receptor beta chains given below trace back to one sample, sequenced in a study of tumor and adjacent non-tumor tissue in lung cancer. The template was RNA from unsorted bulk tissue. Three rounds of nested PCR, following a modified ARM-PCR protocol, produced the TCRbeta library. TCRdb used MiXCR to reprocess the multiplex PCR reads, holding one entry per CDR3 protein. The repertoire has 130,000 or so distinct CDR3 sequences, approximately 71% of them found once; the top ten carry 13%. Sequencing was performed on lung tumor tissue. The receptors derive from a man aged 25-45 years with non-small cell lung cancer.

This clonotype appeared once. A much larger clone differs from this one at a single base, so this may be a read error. CDR3 in amino acids: CASSQEARQNRPQHF. The DNA of the CDR3 is TGCGCCAGCAGCCAAGAAGCCAGGCAAAATCGGCCCCAGCATTTT. The genes are TRBV4-1 and TRBJ1-5; D uncertain. Germline CDR1 is MGHRA and CDR2 is YSYEKL. There are 15 residues in the CDR3.

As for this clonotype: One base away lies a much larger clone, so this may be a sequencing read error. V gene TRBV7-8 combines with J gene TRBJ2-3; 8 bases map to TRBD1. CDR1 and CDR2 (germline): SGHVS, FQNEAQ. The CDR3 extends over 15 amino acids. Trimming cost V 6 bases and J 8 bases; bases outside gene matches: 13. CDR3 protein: CASRPTGEQGVTQYF. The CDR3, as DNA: TGTGCCAGCAGACCCACGGGGGAACAGGGGGTTACGCAGTATTTT.

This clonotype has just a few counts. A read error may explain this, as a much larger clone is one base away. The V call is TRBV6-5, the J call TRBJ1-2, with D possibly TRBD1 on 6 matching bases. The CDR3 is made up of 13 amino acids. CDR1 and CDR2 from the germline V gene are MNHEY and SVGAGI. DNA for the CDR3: TGTGCCAGTAAACAGGGCCTGAACTATGACTACACCTTC. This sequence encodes CASKQGLNYDYTF.

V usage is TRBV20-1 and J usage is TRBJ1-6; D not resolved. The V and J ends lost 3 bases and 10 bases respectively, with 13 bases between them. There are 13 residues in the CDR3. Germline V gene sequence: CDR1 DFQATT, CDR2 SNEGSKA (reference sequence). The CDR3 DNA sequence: TGCAGTGCTAGGGACTTCCAATCCTCACCCCTCCACTTT. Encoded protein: CSARDFQSSPLHF.

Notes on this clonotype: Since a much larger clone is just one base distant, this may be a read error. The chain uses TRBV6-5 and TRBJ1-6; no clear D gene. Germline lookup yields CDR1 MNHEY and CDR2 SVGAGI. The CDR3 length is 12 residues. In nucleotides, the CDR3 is TGTGCCAGCAATGGAGGCAATTTACCCCTCCACTTT. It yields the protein CASNGGNLPLHF.